These 16 T cell receptor beta chains were sequenced from one sample in a study of T cell changes during pregnancy in multiple sclerosis. Data came from immunoSEQ multiplex PCR; TCRdb stores just in-frame clones and leaves some out. The table has around 130,000 clones, roughly 95% seen once. Sample: peripheral blood, taken after pregnancy. These TCRs come from a female donor with multiple sclerosis, enrolled in a pregnancy study.

V is TRBV29-1 and J is TRBJ2-5, with TRBD2 identical over 10 bases. Germline V lookup: CDR1 SQVTM, CDR2 ANQGSEA. V shed 3 bases, J shed 2 bases, and the junction held 3 bases outside the gene matches. The CDR3 spans 14 residues. In DNA form, the CDR3 reads TGCAGCGTTGATCCAGCGGGAGGGCAAGAGACCCAGTACTTC. Protein: CSVDPAGGQETQYF.

V usage is TRBV6-1 and J usage is TRBJ2-3; TRBD1 matches at 7 bases. The V gene end was trimmed by 3 bases and the J gene end by 2 bases; junction bases not matched to a gene: 17. Germline V gene lookup returns CDR1 MNHNS and CDR2 SASEGT. This CDR3 has 19 residues. The CDR3 loop reads CASSEKPGQLGKNTDTQYF. The CDR3 bases are TGTGCCAGCAGTGAGAAACCGGGACAGCTAGGCAAGAACACAGATACGCAGTATTTT.

The CDR3 sequence is CAWSVIGIVGESNYGYTF. CDR3 bases: TGTGCCTGGAGTGTAATCGGTATCGTGGGCGAGTCTAACTATGGCTACACCTTC. This chain connects TRBV30 to TRBJ1-2; no definite D call. This CDR3 region has 18 residues. Trimming shortened V by 0 bases and J by 0 bases, and 20 bases separated the two germline ends. Germline lookup yields CDR1 GTSNPN and CDR2 SVGIG (reference sequence). The full variable domain, completed using reference TRBV30 and TRBJ1-2, is SQTIHQWPATLVQPVGSPLSLECTVEGTSNPNLYWYRQAAGRGLQLLFYSVGIGQISSEVPQNLSASRPQDRQFILSSKKLLLSDSGFYLCAWSVIGIVGESNYGYTFGSGTRLTVV.

The J gene is TRBJ1-5, the V gene TRBV29-1; perhaps TRBD1 as D (5 bases). V lost 3 bases, J lost 6 bases, and 12 bases lay in between. The CDR3 consists of 13 residues. Germline CDR1 SQVTM, CDR2 ANQGSEA. CDR3 coding DNA: TGCAGCGTTGATGTAGGGGTGGGTCAGCCCCAGCATTTT. Amino acid sequence: CSVDVGVGQPQHF.

The chain links TRBV5-8 to TRBJ1-3, with D unclear. V was cut by 1 base and J by 0 bases, with 5 bases left in between. Germline V gives CDR1 SGHTS, CDR2 YDEGEE. The CDR3 runs 14 residues. DNA of the CDR3: TGTGCCAGCAGCTTGATCAGCTCTGGAAACACCATATATTTT. Its protein is CASSLISSGNTIYF.

Only one count was recorded for this clone. V usage is TRBV5-1 and J usage is TRBJ2-1, with 7 bases identical to TRBD2. This CDR3 region has 15 residues. Germline V CDR1 and CDR2: SGHRS, YFSETQ. The V gene end was trimmed by 5 bases and the J gene end by 7 bases; junction bases not matched to a gene: 12. The CDR3 sequence is CASSLYSGAVNEQFF. In DNA, the CDR3 is TGCGCCAGCAGTCTCTACAGCGGGGCTGTAAATGAGCAGTTCTTC.

This chain connects TRBV5-1 to TRBJ2-2, with D perhaps TRBD2 (7 bases). CDR1 and CDR2 from the germline V gene are SGHRS and YFSETQ. The CDR3 has 14 amino acids. V was shortened by 4 bases and J by 7 bases, with 14 bases between the two germline ends. The DNA for the CDR3 is TGCGCCAGCAGCGAGACGGGGGGCGGCGGGGAGCTGTTTTTT. It specifies CASSETGGGGELFF.

The rearrangement uses TRBV28 and TRBJ1-2; D not resolved. Trimming pared 4 bases from V and 7 bases from J, leaving 13 bases between. The V gene's germline CDR1 is MDHEN and CDR2 SYDVKM. CDR3 length equals 13 residues. CDR3 coding DNA: TGTGCCAGCAGTTATGCGCCGGAGACTGGCTACACCTTC. Its protein is CASSYAPETGYTF.

The chain combines TRBV7-6 with TRBJ2-3, with D perhaps matching TRBD2 (6 bases). Per germline, CDR1 SGHVS and CDR2 FNYEAQ. CDR3 length: 18 amino acids. The V and J ends lost 5 bases and 0 bases respectively, with 21 bases between them. CDR3: CASSRDRGGTSSTDTQYF. CDR3 coding DNA: TGTGCCAGCAGCCGGGACCGGGGTGGGACTTCTAGCACAGATACGCAGTATTTT.

CDR3 in DNA: TGTGCCAGTAGTATCCGGGACAGGGGGCGTTACGAGCAGTACTTC. It encodes CASSIRDRGRYEQYF. The chain is built from TRBV19 and TRBJ2-7, with 12 bases identical to TRBD1. The CDR3 covers 15 residues. V lost 3 bases, J lost 4 bases, and 4 bases stayed unmatched. CDR1 and CDR2 from the germline V gene are LNHDA and SQIVND (reference sequence). Looking up the rest from reference TRBV19 and TRBJ2-7 gives the full variable domain: DGGITQSPKYLFRKEGQNVTLSCEQNLNHDAMYWYRQDPGQGLRLIYYSQIVNDFQKGDIAEGYSVSREKKESFPLTVTSAQKNPTAFYLCASSIRDRGRYEQYFGPGTRLTVT.

This clone was counted once. This chain uses TRBV2 with TRBJ1-4; D is ambiguous. CDR3 size: 11 residues. The V end lost 1 base, the J end lost 13 bases, and 7 bases lay between the germline ends. Germline CDR1 and CDR2: SNHLY and FYNNEI. This CDR3 reads CASSEGGRLFF. The CDR3 DNA sequence: TGTGCCAGCAGTGAAGGTGGGAGACTGTTTTTT. Supplemented by reference TRBV2 and TRBJ1-4, the full variable domain reads EPEVTQTPSHQVTQMGQEVILRCVPISNHLYFYWYRQILGQKVEFLVSFYNNEISEKSEIFDDQFSVERPDGSNFTLKIRSTKLEDSAMYFCASSEGGRLFFGSGTQLSVL.

This chain joins TRBV11-1 and TRBJ1-1; a possible D gene is TRBD1 (5 bases). Germline-derived CDR1 and CDR2 are SGHAT and FQDESV (reference sequence). Trimming pared 3 bases from V and 5 bases from J, leaving 16 bases between. This CDR3 contains 15 residues. CDR3 nucleotide sequence: TGTGCCAGCAGCTTGGCGGACATGTCCGGGACTGAAGCTTTCTTT. This codes for CASSLADMSGTEAFF.

The chain employs TRBV19 and TRBJ2-2; a weak D match, TRBD1 (6 bases). V dropped 3 bases and J dropped 0 bases, with 14 bases sitting between them. Germline CDR1 and CDR2: LNHDA and SQIVND (reference sequence). CDR3 length: 17 residues. The CDR3, as DNA: TGTGCCAGTAGTATCCCCGCAGGGGCCGCGAACACCGGGGAGCTGTTTTTT. Protein: CASSIPAGAANTGELFF.

The chain recombines TRBV28 with TRBJ2-7; D gene ambiguous. Germline V lookup: CDR1 MDHEN, CDR2 SYDVKM. This CDR3 contains 13 residues. Trimming stripped 5 bases from V and 2 bases from J, with 10 bases between. This chain's CDR3 is CASSPRKPYEQYF. The CDR3 coding sequence is TGTGCCAGCAGTCCGCGTAAGCCCTACGAGCAGTACTTC.

This chain joins TRBV19 and TRBJ1-1, with D maybe TRBD1 (6 bases). This CDR3 contains 13 residues. Trimming left V 3 bases short and J 6 bases short, with 11 bases between. In germline, CDR1 is LNHDA, CDR2 SQIVND (reference sequence). This chain's CDR3 is CASSMGTGSEAFF. CDR3 coding DNA: TGTGCCAGTAGTATGGGAACAGGGTCTGAAGCTTTCTTT.

This rearrangement joins TRBV7-2 to TRBJ1-5; 9 bases are a match to TRBD1. Germline CDR1 reads SGHTA; CDR2 reads FQGNSA. V lost 2 bases and J lost 7; bases outside the gene matches: 9. CDR3 size: 16 residues. The chain's CDR3 is CASSLPGTGLLQPQHF. The DNA for the CDR3 is TGTGCCAGCAGCTTACCCGGGACAGGGCTGTTACAGCCCCAGCATTTT.